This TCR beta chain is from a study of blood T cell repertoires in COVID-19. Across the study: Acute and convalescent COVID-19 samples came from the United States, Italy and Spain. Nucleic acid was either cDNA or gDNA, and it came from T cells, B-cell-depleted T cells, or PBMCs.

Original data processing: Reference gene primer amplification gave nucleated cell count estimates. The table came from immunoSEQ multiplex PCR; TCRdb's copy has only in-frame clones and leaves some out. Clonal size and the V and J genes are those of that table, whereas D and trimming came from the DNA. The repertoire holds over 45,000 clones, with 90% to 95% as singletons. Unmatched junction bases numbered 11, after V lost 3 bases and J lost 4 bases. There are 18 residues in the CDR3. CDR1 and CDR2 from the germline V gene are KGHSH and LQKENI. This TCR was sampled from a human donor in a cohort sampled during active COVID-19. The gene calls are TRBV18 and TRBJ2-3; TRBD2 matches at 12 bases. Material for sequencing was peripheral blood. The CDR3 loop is CASSPGILAGGLADTQYF. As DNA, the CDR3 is TGTGCCAGCTCACCGGGCATCCTAGCGGGGGGGCTAGCAGATACGCAGTATTTT.